A single sample is the source of the 25 T cell receptor beta chains below, sequenced in a study of shared clonotypes between healthy human individuals. The assay was immunoSEQ multiplex PCR, and TCRdb's table has in-frame clones only and misses some. The table has 2 million to 2.5 million clones, over 85% seen once; the top ten hold roughly 0.39%. The sample taken for sequencing was naive CD4+ T cells from PBMCs. Specified subset: CD45RA+ positively selected. These receptors were taken from a man in his late teens or twenties in good health. Some clones in this sample may be carry-over from other donors' samples.

V and J are TRBV2 and TRBJ2-3; D call uncertain. CDR1 and CDR2 (germline): SNHLY, FYNNEI. V lost 7 bases to trimming and J lost 4 bases, with 15 bases between them. The CDR3 loop spans 14 amino acids. CDR3 sequence reads: CASKPGRAPDTQYF. The CDR3 DNA sequence: TGTGCCAGCAAACCGGGTAGGGCCCCAGATACGCAGTATTTT.

This sequence joins TRBV6-6 and TRBJ2-7; 9 positions agree with TRBD2. CDR1 is MNHNY, CDR2 SVGAGI, per germline (reference sequence). This CDR3 is 15 amino acids long. V lost 4 bases to trimming and J lost 5 bases; unmatched junction nucleotides: 9. The CDR3 bases are TGTGCCAGCAGTTTTCAGACAGCGGGAGGCGACGAGCAGTACTTC. Protein: CASSFQTAGGDEQYF.

The V gene is TRBV28, the J gene TRBJ2-3, with 7 bases lining up with TRBD2. Germline trimming cut 10 bases from V and 9 bases from J; bases unmatched to any gene: 13. CDR3 length: 13 residues. CDR1 MDHEN and CDR2 SYDVKM come from the germline V gene. CDR3 sequence: CATYAGGKGTQYF. DNA for the CDR3: TGTGCCACCTACGCCGGGGGGAAGGGGACGCAGTATTTT. Based on the CDR3 plus reference TRBV28 and TRBJ2-3, the full variable domain is DVKVTQSSRYLVKRTGEKVFLECVQDMDHENMFWYRQDPGLGLRLIYFSYDVKMKEKGDIPEGYSVSREKKERFSLILESASTNQTSMYLCATYAGGKGTQYFGPGTRLTVL.

As concerns this clone: At one end the junction does not follow the germline gene, possibly because of a read error. The chain carries TRBV7-9 and TRBJ1-1; a possible D gene is TRBD1 (5 bases). Germline CDR1 SEHNR, CDR2 FQNEAQ (reference sequence). The CDR3 extends over 12 amino acids. The CDR3 reads CASSLKDTETFF. CDR3 coding DNA: TGTGCCAGCAGCCTGAAGGACACTGAAACTTTCTTT.

A single count supports this clone. The gene calls are TRBV5-5 and TRBJ1-5; a possible D gene is TRBD1 (5 bases). Germline assignment: CDR1 SGHKS and CDR2 YYEKEE (reference sequence). The CDR3 runs to 16 residues. Deletions cut 0 bases from V and 7 bases from J, with 17 bases between. The CDR3 DNA sequence: TGTGCCAGCAGCTTGGTCGGGTCAGCCCAGGGCCAGCCCCAGCATTTT. As protein: CASSLVGSAQGQPQHF.

The chain joins TRBV7-8 to TRBJ1-1; the D gene is possibly TRBD1 (5 bases). Per the germline V gene, CDR1 is SGHVS and CDR2 is FQNEAQ. The CDR3 loop spans 16 amino acids. The germline V and J ends were trimmed by 4 bases and 6 bases, with 21 bases remaining between them. The CDR3 spells CASSSYIGAGWAEAFF. CDR3 coding DNA: TGTGCCAGCAGCTCATATATAGGTGCAGGGTGGGCTGAAGCTTTCTTT.

The chain employs TRBV5-4 and TRBJ2-5; 7 bases agree with TRBD1. The CDR3 runs to 15 residues. With V trimmed by 2 bases and J by 5 bases, 9 bases remained unmatched. Germline CDR1 reads SGHNT; CDR2 reads YYREEE (reference sequence). Here the CDR3 reads CASSFQLGGAETQYF. The CDR3 DNA follows: TGTGCCAGCAGCTTCCAGTTAGGGGGCGCGGAGACCCAGTACTTC.

V gene TRBV5-5 combines with J gene TRBJ2-1; 7 bases align to TRBD1. The CDR3 is made up of 13 amino acids. V shed 1 base and J 6 bases; nucleotides not matched to a gene: 1. The germline CDR1 and CDR2 sequences are SGHKS and YYEKEE (reference sequence). The CDR3 region is CASSLTGVNEQFF. CDR3 coding DNA: TGTGCCAGCAGCTTGACAGGGGTCAATGAGCAGTTCTTC.

The rearrangement links TRBV6-5 to TRBJ2-7; a possible D gene is TRBD1 (5 bases). CDR1 is MNHEY, CDR2 SVGAGI, per germline. V was cut by 7 bases and J by 4 bases, with 17 bases left in between. The CDR3 covers 14 residues. The CDR3 DNA follows: TGTGCCAGCAAGGTGGGGCCGATAAATTACGAGCAGTACTTC. This sequence encodes CASKVGPINYEQYF.

The chain links TRBV28 to TRBJ1-5; 8 positions match TRBD1. The CDR3 covers 12 residues. The V gene end was trimmed by 2 bases and the J gene end by 15 bases; junction bases not matched to a gene: 6. The germline V gene has CDR1 MDHEN and CDR2 SYDVKM. Here the CDR3 reads CASSLQTGEGHF. The CDR3 DNA follows: TGTGCCAGCAGTTTACAGACAGGGGAAGGGCATTTT.

This clone showed up just once. This chain links TRBV5-1 with TRBJ2-7; D may be TRBD1 or TRBD2 (5 bases each). The CDR3 has 13 residues. V gave up 6 bases and J gave up 0 bases, with 10 bases separating them. Germline lookup yields CDR1 SGHRS and CDR2 YFSETQ. The CDR3 DNA reads TGCGCCAGCACCCCAGGGAGCTCCTACGAGCAGTACTTC. Translating it yields CASTPGSSYEQYF.

The chain employs TRBV28 and TRBJ1-4; no definite D call. This CDR3 comprises 15 residues. CDR1 is MDHEN, CDR2 SYDVKM, per germline. The ends were cut back, 2 bases at V and 7 bases at J, with 14 bases in the middle. The CDR3 coding sequence is TGTGCCAGCAGTTTAGGAGGCAGTACGGGTGAAAAACTGTTTTTT. As protein: CASSLGGSTGEKLFF.

This clone was recorded once. V and J are TRBV4-3 and TRBJ2-5; TRBD2 is a possible D gene (5 bases). Looked up from germline, CDR1 is LGHNA and CDR2 is YSLEER. This CDR3 has 17 amino acids. V lost 1 base and J lost 0, with 15 bases in between. CDR3 sequence reads: CASSQGAQRLYQETQYF. CDR3 nucleotide sequence: TGCGCCAGCAGCCAAGGAGCGCAGCGGTTGTACCAAGAGACCCAGTACTTC.

The rearrangement joins TRBV6-6 to TRBJ2-3; 7 nucleotides match TRBD2. The germline gives CDR1 MNHNY, CDR2 SVGAGI (reference sequence). The CDR3 loop spans 15 amino acids. J lost 4 bases, V lost 7 bases, and 11 bases had no gene match. CDR3 sequence (DNA): TGTGCCAGCACATGGCTAGCGGAGAGGTCAGATACGCAGTATTTT. Residues: CASTWLAERSDTQYF.

For this clone: The junction differs from germline at one of its ends, possibly a read error. The V call is TRBV19, the J call TRBJ1-1; D not resolved. CDR1 and CDR2 (germline): LNHDA, SQIVND (reference sequence). The CDR3 covers 14 residues. The CDR3 DNA reads TGTGCTAGTAGGACGGGCAGGAGTCGCACTGAAGCTTTCTTT. It codes for CASRTGRSRTEAFF.

The chain couples TRBV27 to TRBJ1-2; 11 nucleotides agree with TRBD1. The CDR3 consists of 15 residues. CDR1 is MNHEY, CDR2 SMNVEV, per germline (reference sequence). V was clipped by 6 bases and J by 5 bases; unmatched bases: 8. The CDR3 DNA sequence: TGTGCCAGCAGCGCTTGGACAGGGGGCTTATATGGCTACACCTTC. As protein: CASSAWTGGLYGYTF.

CDR3 sequence (DNA): TGTGCCAGCAGCTCGGGACCCAACAGCGAGCAGTACTTC. Translating gives CASSSGPNSEQYF. The V call is TRBV5-4, the J call TRBJ2-7; D could derive from TRBD1 or TRBD2 (5 bases each). CDR3 length equals 13 residues. Germline CDR1 reads SGHNT; CDR2 reads YYREEE (reference sequence). V was trimmed by 3 bases and J by 6 bases, leaving 13 bases between them.

The chain employs TRBV4-1 and TRBJ2-2; 8 nucleotides match TRBD1. The CDR3 consists of 16 residues. The V gene end was trimmed by 0 bases and the J gene end by 6 bases; junction bases not matched to a gene: 6. CDR1 MGHRA and CDR2 YSYEKL come from the germline V gene. This CDR3 is CASSQDGGQGAGELFF. In nucleotides, the CDR3 is TGCGCCAGCAGCCAAGATGGAGGACAGGGCGCCGGGGAGCTGTTTTTT.

This chain uses TRBV5-1 with TRBJ1-3, with D possibly being TRBD1 (5 bases). CDR1 and CDR2 from the germline V gene are SGHRS and YFSETQ. Trimming left V 3 bases short and J 4 bases short, with 17 bases between. The CDR3 runs to 16 residues. The CDR3 coding sequence is TGCGCCAGCAGCTCCGGGGCCCTTGAGACGGGAAACACCATATATTTT. Protein product: CASSSGALETGNTIYF. Full variable domain (rest looked up from reference TRBV5-1 and TRBJ1-3): KAGVTQTPRYLIKTRGQQVTLSCSPISGHRSVSWYQQTPGQGLQFLFEYFSETQRNKGNFPGRFSGRQFSNSRSEMNVSTLELGDSALYLCASSSGALETGNTIYFGEGSWLTVV.

On this clone itself: The same CDR3 is also encoded by other DNA sequences in this sample. The chain joins TRBV19 to TRBJ1-2; D not resolved. Germline V gives CDR1 LNHDA, CDR2 SQIVND (reference sequence). The CDR3 length is 14 residues. The germline V and J ends were trimmed by 5 bases and 2 bases, with 12 bases remaining between them. The chain's CDR3 is CASSPRGANYGYTF. The CDR3 DNA sequence: TGTGCCAGTAGTCCACGGGGAGCCAACTATGGCTACACCTTC.

The chain employs TRBV15 and TRBJ1-3, with D unclear. The CDR3 length is 17 residues. Germline CDR1 is LNHNV and CDR2 is YYDKDF (reference sequence). The ends were cut back, 1 base at V and 2 bases at J, with 15 bases in the middle. The CDR3 loop reads CATSRVLAAGPGNTIYF. Written as DNA, the CDR3 is TGTGCCACCAGCAGAGTTTTAGCTGCTGGTCCTGGAAACACCATATATTTT. Variable domain in full (rest from reference TRBV15 and TRBJ1-3): DAMVIQNPRYQVTQFGKPVTLSCSQTLNHNVMYWYQQKSSQAPKLLFHYYDKDFNNEADTPDNFQSRRPNTSFCFLDIRSPGLGDTAMYLCATSRVLAAGPGNTIYFGEGSWLTVV.

A single count supports this clone. The sample has other DNA sequences that encode this CDR3 too. V and J are TRBV5-1 and TRBJ2-5; TRBD1 agrees at 7 bases. Germline trimming cut 0 bases from V and 2 bases from J; bases unmatched to any gene: 1. This CDR3 comprises 14 residues. The germline V gene encodes CDR1 SGHRS and CDR2 YFSETQ. CDR3 amino acids: CASSLAGGQETQYF. As DNA, the CDR3 is TGCGCCAGCAGCTTGGCAGGGGGTCAAGAGACCCAGTACTTC.

The chain is built from TRBV7-3 and TRBJ2-1; TRBD2 matches 11 bases. CDR3 length: 16 amino acids. From germline, CDR1 is SGHTA and CDR2 FQGTGA. V trimming: 0 bases; J trimming: 9 bases; junction bases outside the gene matches: 7. The chain's CDR3 is CASSLTGVAGGGEQFF. The CDR3 DNA reads TGTGCCAGCAGCTTAACTGGGGTAGCGGGAGGGGGTGAGCAGTTCTTC.

The chain carries TRBV14 and TRBJ2-1; D gene uncertain. CDR3 length: 18 amino acids. Germline CDR1 is SGHDN and CDR2 is FVKESK. V was pared by 1 base and J by 4 bases, with 20 bases between. The CDR3 DNA is TGTGCCAGCAGCCAAGTAGAAGGAGCGCTTTTTACTTACAATGAGCAGTTCTTC. Encoded protein: CASSQVEGALFTYNEQFF.

A note on this clone: A junction end diverges from the germline sequence, so it may reflect a read error. The CDR3 DNA is TGTGCCACACTGGACGGGACACGGGAAGCTAAAGAAAAACTGTTTTTT. It translates to CATLDGTREAKEKLFF. The chain employs TRBV15 and TRBJ1-4; weak D call: TRBD1 (6 bases). Germline CDR1 and CDR2: LNHNV and YYDKDF (reference sequence). This CDR3 has 16 amino acids.